The 32 T cell receptor beta chains presented below share a single source sample, sequenced in a study of T and B cells in COVID-19 patients. Each TRB amplification used roughly 240-550 ng of genomic DNA from blood. BIOMED2 TRB-A/B primer pools were used in multiplex TRB PCR. One entry per CDR3 protein, called by TCRdb with MiXCR from the multiplex PCR reads. In the table there are 6,500 to 8,000 distinct CDR3 sequences, 20% to 30% of which are singletons. Sequenced: blood. The receptor source for this set is a human donor with active COVID-19.

This clonotype has just a few counts. V and J are TRBV14 and TRBJ2-7; D is uncertain. Trimming shortened V by 4 bases and J by 4 bases, and 8 bases separated the two germline ends. The CDR3 has 12 residues. CDR1 is SGHDN, CDR2 FVKESK, per germline. As DNA, the CDR3 is TGTGCCAGCAGCCTTCAGGTTTACGAGCAGTACTTC. It translates to CASSLQVYEQYF.

This clonotype was counted ten times or more. The V gene is TRBV6-4, the J gene TRBJ2-1; a weak D match, TRBD2 (7 bases). The length of the CDR3 is 17 residues. Germline V gives CDR1 MRHNA, CDR2 SNTAGT. V lost 0 bases to trimming and J lost 1 base, with 13 bases between them. The CDR3 region is CASSDSGRGLSYNEQFF. CDR3 DNA: TGTGCCAGCAGTGACTCGGGGCGGGGGCTTTCCTACAATGAGCAGTTCTTC.

This clonotype has a count of ten or more. This chain uses TRBV6-5 with TRBJ1-2; D possibly corresponds to TRBD1 (5 bases). The ends were cut back, 2 bases at V and 4 bases at J, with 14 bases in the middle. The CDR3 totals 15 residues. Germline V gene data show CDR1 as MNHEY and CDR2 as SVGAGI. The CDR3 region is CASSYNRQRVYGYTF. The CDR3 DNA sequence: TGTGCCAGCAGTTACAACCGACAGAGGGTCTATGGCTACACCTTC.

This clonotype is judged medium-sized. The chain is built from TRBV27 and TRBJ1-6; the match to TRBD1 covers 8 bases. This CDR3 has 16 residues. Losses at the gene ends were 4 bases for V and 10 bases for J; bases not matched to a gene: 12. The germline gives CDR1 MNHEY, CDR2 SMNVEV (reference sequence). In DNA, the CDR3 is TGTGCCAGCAGTTCGACCGCCAGGGGGCGAGAGTCACCCCTCCACTTT. The encoded protein is CASSSTARGRESPLHF.

By share of the sample, this clonotype is medium-sized (0.01 to 0.1%). One junction end does not reproduce the germline sequence, and a read error may be involved. The chain employs TRBV29-1 and TRBJ2-1, with D hard to call. Germline V CDR1 and CDR2: SQVTM, ANQGSEA. The CDR3 is 13 amino acids. The CDR3 here is CSVTLEFYSEQFF. CDR3 in DNA: TGCAGCGTTACCCTGGAGTTTTACAGTGAGCAGTTCTTC.

By sample fraction, this clonotype is medium-sized. This rearrangement joins TRBV19 to TRBJ2-1; 8 bases are a match to TRBD2. The trim removed 4 bases at V and 10 bases at J, leaving 12 bases unmatched. The germline gives CDR1 LNHDA, CDR2 SQIVND (reference sequence). The CDR3 extends over 15 amino acids. CDR3 sequence: CASSSGTRTFLEQFF. The CDR3, as DNA: TGTGCCAGTAGTAGCGGGACTAGGACATTCCTGGAGCAGTTCTTC.

J is TRBJ2-5 and V is TRBV6-2 or TRBV6-3; D remains unclear. CDR3 length: 15 amino acids. Germline loops: CDR1 MNHEY, CDR2 SVGEGT. V lost 4 bases, J lost 5 bases, and 17 bases lay in between. The CDR3 reads CASSSLDQPVETQYF. The CDR3 DNA reads as TGTGCCAGCAGTTCCCTGGACCAACCCGTCGAGACCCAGTACTTC.

This clonotype was picked up a small number of times. The chain employs TRBV27 and TRBJ1-1; D is undetermined. Trimming pared 4 bases from V and 3 bases from J, leaving 21 bases between. The length of the CDR3 is 17 residues. Germline V CDR1 and CDR2: MNHEY, SMNVEV (reference sequence). The CDR3: CASSSVFLRVGDTEAFF. CDR3 DNA sequence: TGTGCCAGCAGTTCGGTCTTCCTTCGGGTCGGGGACACTGAAGCTTTCTTT.

By sample share, this clonotype is medium-sized (0.01 to 0.1%). V gene TRBV27 combines with J gene TRBJ2-2; unclear D gene. The V and J ends lost 5 bases and 2 bases respectively, with 12 bases between them. Germline loops: CDR1 MNHEY, CDR2 SMNVEV (reference sequence). The CDR3 contains 15 residues. The CDR3 coding sequence is TGTGCCAGCAGTCCCGTGCTTGGAAACACCGGGGAGCTGTTTTTT. Amino acid sequence: CASSPVLGNTGELFF.

V and J are TRBV6-1 and TRBJ2-1; 8 bases fit TRBD2. Germline CDR1 MNHNS, CDR2 SASEGT. The V gene end was trimmed by 4 bases and the J gene end by 9 bases; junction bases not matched to a gene: 2. This CDR3 has 12 residues. The DNA of the CDR3 is TGTGCCAGCAGTGCGGGGGGGCCTGAGCAGTTCTTC. Its translation is CASSAGGPEQFF.

The sample holds a few counts of this clonotype. This chain links TRBV5-6 with TRBJ2-2, with D perhaps matching TRBD1 (5 bases). Trimming shortened V by 0 bases and J by 6 bases, and 6 bases separated the two germline ends. CDR3 length equals 13 residues. CDR1 and CDR2 (germline): SGHDT, YYEEEE. The CDR3 DNA follows: TGTGCCAGCAGCTTGGGACAGCCCGGGGAGCTGTTTTTT. Translated: CASSLGQPGELFF.

In its sample, this clonotype ranks as medium-sized. The chain links TRBV29-1 to TRBJ1-1; D gene uncertain. The CDR3 has 15 residues. Trimming took off 4 bases at V and 0 bases at J, with 15 bases between the two ends. Germline CDR1 reads SQVTM; CDR2 reads ANQGSEA. The CDR3 protein is CSVGYQRFVNTEAFF. Written as DNA, the CDR3 is TGCAGCGTTGGGTACCAGAGGTTCGTGAACACTGAAGCTTTCTTT.

Ten or more counts support this clonotype. CDR3 in DNA: TGTGCCAGCAGTTACGGGGGACCGCAAGAGACCCAGTACTTC. Protein sequence: CASSYGGPQETQYF. This chain uses TRBV6-6 with TRBJ2-5; the D gene could be TRBD1 or TRBD2 (5 bases each). This CDR3 comprises 14 residues. Per the germline V gene, CDR1 is MNHNY and CDR2 is SVGAGI (reference sequence). V was pared by 2 bases and J by 2 bases, with 9 bases between.

The J gene is TRBJ2-5, the V gene TRBV28; D ambiguous. The CDR3 loop spans 11 amino acids. Trimming pared 6 bases from V and 5 bases from J, leaving 7 bases between. Germline loops: CDR1 MDHEN, CDR2 SYDVKM. CDR3 coding DNA: TGTGCCAGCAGCACCGATGAGACCCAGTACTTC. Its protein product is CASSTDETQYF.

This clonotype has more than one count but fewer than ten. The chain recombines TRBV6-1 with TRBJ2-5; D gene unclear. Trimming cost V 10 bases and J 5 bases, with 8 bases left between them. The germline V gene encodes CDR1 MNHNS and CDR2 SASEGT. The CDR3 totals 10 residues. The CDR3 reads CAITEETQYF. As DNA, the CDR3 is TGTGCCATTACGGAGGAGACCCAGTACTTC.

This clonotype was observed a handful of times. The chain couples TRBV12-3 or TRBV12-4 to TRBJ1-2; D is undetermined. CDR3 length: 12 amino acids. Between the trimmed V and J ends, which lost 5 bases and 12 bases, there was a span of 16 bases. CDR3 sequence reads: CASSPDTRTDTF. DNA of the CDR3: TGTGCCAGCAGTCCTGACACGAGGACGGACACCTTC.

This clonotype is labeled large. The rearrangement links TRBV29-1 to TRBJ2-3; D gene unclear. CDR1 and CDR2 from the germline V gene are SQVTM and ANQGSEA. The CDR3 spans 10 residues. Trimming took 5 bases from V and 6 from J, leaving 6 bases between them. DNA of the CDR3: TGCAGCGTTTACGGGGATACGCAGTATTTT. Protein: CSVYGDTQYF.

V and J are TRBV5-1 and TRBJ2-5; D is uncertain. This CDR3 is 16 amino acids long. Germline loops: CDR1 SGHRS, CDR2 YFSETQ. Trimming shortened V by 0 bases and J by 0 bases, and 12 bases separated the two germline ends. Here the CDR3 reads CASSLALAANQETQYF. For the CDR3, the DNA is TGCGCCAGCAGCTTGGCACTGGCGGCCAACCAAGAGACCCAGTACTTC. Full variable domain (remainder filled in from reference TRBV5-1 and TRBJ2-5): KAGVTQTPRYLIKTRGQQVTLSCSPISGHRSVSWYQQTPGQGLQFLFEYFSETQRNKGNFPGRFSGRQFSNSRSEMNVSTLELGDSALYLCASSLALAANQETQYFGPGTRLLVL.

This chain uses TRBV6-5 with TRBJ2-7, with 8 bases that match TRBD1. This CDR3 has 15 residues. With 5 bases clipped from V and 6 bases from J, the junction kept 12 bases outside the gene matches. In germline, CDR1 is MNHEY, CDR2 SVGAGI. CDR3 in amino acids: CASSRSSDRASEQYF. CDR3 DNA: TGTGCCAGCAGTCGCAGTTCGGACAGGGCGTCCGAGCAGTACTTC.

This clonotype was seen a handful of times. The chain uses TRBV5-6 and TRBJ1-1, with TRBD1 as a possible D gene (5 bases). The length of the CDR3 is 12 residues. The germline V and J ends were trimmed by 4 bases and 11 bases, with 15 bases remaining between them. Per the germline V gene, CDR1 is SGHDT and CDR2 is YYEEEE. The CDR3 here is CASSPGVTEAFF. The CDR3 coding sequence is TGTGCCAGCAGCCCGGGGGTGACAGAGGCTTTCTTT.

This clonotype is termed medium-sized. This chain joins TRBV29-1 and TRBJ2-7, with no clear D. This CDR3 region has 12 residues. The ends were cut back, 6 bases at V and 0 bases at J, with 9 bases in the middle. CDR1 SQVTM and CDR2 ANQGSEA come from the germline V gene. Written as DNA, the CDR3 is TGCAGCGTCGGCCGAGGCTCCTACGAGCAGTACTTC. Translating gives CSVGRGSYEQYF.

The rearrangement uses TRBV6-2 or TRBV6-3 and TRBJ2-6; unclear D gene. CDR1 and CDR2 (germline): MNHEY, SVGEGT. This CDR3 is 15 amino acids long. Trimming left V 2 bases short and J 2 bases short, with 7 bases between. CDR3 protein: CASSYHRAGANVLTF. The CDR3 DNA follows: TGTGCCAGCAGTTACCATCGGGCTGGGGCCAACGTCCTGACTTTC.

At least ten counts were recorded for this clonotype. V and J are TRBV30 and TRBJ2-7, with TRBD1 matching over 9 bases. From germline, CDR1 is GTSNPN and CDR2 SVGIG (reference sequence). The CDR3 is 16 residues long. The V segment lost 0 bases and the J segment 1 base; nucleotides outside the gene matches: 7. In nucleotides, the CDR3 is TGTGCCTGGAGTGTTATGATGGGACAGGGATCCTACGAGCAGTACTTC. Encoded protein: CAWSVMMGQGSYEQYF.

This clonotype was recorded a few times. The rearrangement joins TRBV4-3 to TRBJ2-2, with 7 bases fitting TRBD1. Germline V CDR1 and CDR2: LGHNA, YSLEER. J gave up 0 bases and V 3 bases, and 7 bases lay outside the gene matches. This CDR3 spans 17 amino acids. The CDR3 DNA reads TGCGCCAGCAGCCAGAACCCGGGACAGTCGAACACCGGGGAGCTGTTTTTT. Protein: CASSQNPGQSNTGELFF.

The chain is built from TRBV28 and TRBJ1-4; D gene uncertain. Deletions cut 5 bases from V and 6 bases from J, with 13 bases between. Germline lookup yields CDR1 MDHEN and CDR2 SYDVKM. This CDR3 region has 14 residues. The CDR3 coding sequence is TGTGCCAGCAGTCCGGGGTACTTGGATGAAAAACTGTTTTTT. It is translated as CASSPGYLDEKLFF.

In its sample, this clonotype is medium-sized. The V and J genes are TRBV5-5 and TRBJ2-3, with a weak D call TRBD2 (5 bases). The CDR3 loop spans 15 amino acids. Germline V CDR1 and CDR2: SGHKS, YYEKEE (reference sequence). The ends were cut back, 4 bases at V and 3 bases at J, with 15 bases in the middle. The chain's CDR3 is CASSRGLPGTDTQYF. Written as DNA, the CDR3 is TGTGCCAGCAGCCGTGGACTCCCGGGGACAGATACGCAGTATTTT. Full variable domain (outside the CDR3, taken from reference TRBV5-5 and TRBJ2-3): DAGVTQSPTHLIKTRGQQVTLRCSPISGHKSVSWYQQVLGQGPQFIFQYYEKEERGRGNFPDRFSARQFPNYSSELNVNALLLGDSALYLCASSRGLPGTDTQYFGPGTRLTVL.

V is TRBV6-1 and J is TRBJ2-4; D uncertain. Germline CDR1 reads MNHNS; CDR2 reads SASEGT. The CDR3 is made up of 13 amino acids. V was cut by 3 bases and J by 9 bases, with 12 bases left in between. The CDR3 protein is CASSEGIQGIQYF. CDR3 bases: TGTGCCAGCAGTGAGGGGATCCAAGGCATTCAGTACTTC.

The rearrangement joins TRBV5-4 to TRBJ1-2; perhaps TRBD1 as D (5 bases). The CDR3 extends over 14 amino acids. The V end lost 2 bases, the J end lost 7 bases, and 15 bases lay between the germline ends. CDR1 and CDR2 (germline): SGHNT, YYREEE (reference sequence). The CDR3 bases are TGTGCCAGCAGCTTAAACCAGGGCGCGGGTGGCTACACCTTC. Encoded protein: CASSLNQGAGGYTF.

This clonotype was seen many times. The gene calls are TRBV6-5 and TRBJ2-5; 8 nucleotides line up with TRBD1. V lost 5 bases to trimming and J lost 5 bases; unmatched junction nucleotides: 10. Germline V gene sequence: CDR1 MNHEY, CDR2 SVGAGI. This CDR3 has 15 amino acids. The CDR3 DNA follows: TGTGCCAGCAGTCCCCGGACAGGGCGGACGGAGACCCAGTACTTC. Residues: CASSPRTGRTETQYF.

The chain carries TRBV4-3 and TRBJ2-6; TRBD1 matches at 7 bases. The germline CDR1 and CDR2 sequences are LGHNA and YSLEER. J lost 2 bases, V lost 0 bases, and 1 base had no gene match. There are 16 residues in the CDR3. The CDR3 DNA reads as TGCGCCAGCAGCCAAGAACAGGGGACTGGGGCCAACGTCCTGACTTTC. Its translation: CASSQEQGTGANVLTF.

The gene calls are TRBV7-2 and TRBJ2-3; D is ambiguous. This CDR3 has 15 residues. CDR1 SGHTA and CDR2 FQGNSA come from the germline V gene. Trimming took 1 base from V and 6 from J, leaving 14 bases between them. The CDR3 DNA is TGTGCCAGCAGCTTAGGGGCCGATCCTCTTGATACGCAGTATTTT. This gives the protein CASSLGADPLDTQYF.

The chain couples TRBV6-2 or TRBV6-3 to TRBJ1-4; D remains ambiguous. CDR1 and CDR2 (germline): MNHEY, SVGEGT. This CDR3 contains 11 residues. V was cut by 7 bases and J by 4 bases, with 4 bases left in between. The CDR3 nucleotides are TGTGCCAGCAAAGATAATGAAAAACTGTTTTTT. As protein: CASKDNEKLFF.